Sequencing of this T cell receptor beta chain was carried out in a study of identical twins. Study-level results: Out-of-frame alpha sequences common to twins were enriched for low generation probability.

CDR1 is SQVTM and CDR2 is ANQGSEA in the germline V gene. The V end was cut by 6 bases, the J end by 8 bases, with 8 bases between. This CDR3 comprises 10 residues. With respect to this clonotype: Its antigen is not identified.

It was template switching that added a universal primer site, and there were unique molecular identifiers on the cDNA. MiXCR, run by TCRdb on the 5' RACE reads, gives a single entry per CDR3 protein. In the table there are roughly 540,000 distinct CDR3 sequences, around 20% of which are singletons. This sample was shared with a second study, whose subject was T cells expressing NK-cell markers. As reported in that work: Just one sequenced donor of eight was HCMV-seronegative, while seven were seropositive. One observes that, in several donors, these clonotypes were also the leading ones within the CD3+CD56-NKG2C+ fraction.

The source of this sequence is a woman aged 18 to 35 in good health. Sequenced input: CD4+ T cells sorted from blood. This chain joins TRBV29-1 and TRBJ2-1, with D unclear. The CDR3 region is CSVARDEQFF. The CDR3 nucleotides are TGCAGCGTCGCAAGGGATGAGCAGTTCTTC.